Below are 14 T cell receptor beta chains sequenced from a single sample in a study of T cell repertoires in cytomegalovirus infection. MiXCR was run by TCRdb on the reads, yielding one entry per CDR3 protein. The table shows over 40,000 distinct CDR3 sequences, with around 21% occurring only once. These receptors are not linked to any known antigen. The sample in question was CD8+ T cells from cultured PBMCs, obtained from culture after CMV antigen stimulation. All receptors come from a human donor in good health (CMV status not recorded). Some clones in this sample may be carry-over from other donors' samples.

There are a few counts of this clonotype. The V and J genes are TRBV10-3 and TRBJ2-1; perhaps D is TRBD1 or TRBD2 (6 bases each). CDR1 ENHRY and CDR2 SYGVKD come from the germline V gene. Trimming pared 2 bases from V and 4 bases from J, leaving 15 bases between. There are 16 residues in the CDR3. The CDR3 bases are TGTGCCATCAGTGAGAAGAGGGGGGAGGCATACAATGAGCAGTTCTTC. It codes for CAISEKRGEAYNEQFF.

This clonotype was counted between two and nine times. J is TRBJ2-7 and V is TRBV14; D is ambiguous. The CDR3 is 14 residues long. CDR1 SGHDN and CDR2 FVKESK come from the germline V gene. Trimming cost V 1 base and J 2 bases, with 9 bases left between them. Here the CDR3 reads CASSQGLPPYEQYF. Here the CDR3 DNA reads TGTGCCAGCAGCCAAGGTCTGCCCCCCTACGAGCAGTACTTC.

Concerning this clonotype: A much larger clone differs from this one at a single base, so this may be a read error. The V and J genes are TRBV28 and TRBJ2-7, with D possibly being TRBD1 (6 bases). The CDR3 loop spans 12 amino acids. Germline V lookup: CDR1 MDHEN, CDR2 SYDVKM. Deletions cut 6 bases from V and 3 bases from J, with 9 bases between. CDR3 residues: CASSHRVYEQYF. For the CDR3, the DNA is TGTGCCAGCAGCCACAGGGTCTACGAGCAGTACTTC.

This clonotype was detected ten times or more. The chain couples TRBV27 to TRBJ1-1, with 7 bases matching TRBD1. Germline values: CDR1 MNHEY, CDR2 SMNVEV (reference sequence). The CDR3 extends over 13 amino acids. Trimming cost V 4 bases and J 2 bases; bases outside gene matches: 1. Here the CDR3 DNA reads TGTGCCAGCAGTTCAGGGGGTAACACTGAAGCTTTCTTT. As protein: CASSSGGNTEAFF.

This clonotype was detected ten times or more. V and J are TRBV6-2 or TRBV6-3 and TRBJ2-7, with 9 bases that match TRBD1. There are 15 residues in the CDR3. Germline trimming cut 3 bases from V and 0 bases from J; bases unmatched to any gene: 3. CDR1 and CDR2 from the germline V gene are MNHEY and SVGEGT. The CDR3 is CASSYDRGTSYEQYF. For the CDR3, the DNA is TGTGCCAGCAGTTATGACAGGGGGACCTCCTACGAGCAGTACTTC.

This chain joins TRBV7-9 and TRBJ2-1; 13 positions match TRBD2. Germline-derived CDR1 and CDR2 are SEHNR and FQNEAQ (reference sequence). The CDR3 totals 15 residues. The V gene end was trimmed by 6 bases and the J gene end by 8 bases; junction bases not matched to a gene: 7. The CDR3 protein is CASSPGLAGDDEQFF. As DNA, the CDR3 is TGTGCCAGCAGTCCCGGACTAGCGGGGGACGATGAGCAGTTCTTC. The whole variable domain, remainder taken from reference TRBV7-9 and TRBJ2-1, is DTGVSQNPRHKITKRGQNVTFRCDPISEHNRLYWYRQTLGQGPEFLTYFQNEAQLEKSRLLSDRFSAERPKGSFSTLEIQRTEQGDSAMYLCASSPGLAGDDEQFFGPGTRLTVL.

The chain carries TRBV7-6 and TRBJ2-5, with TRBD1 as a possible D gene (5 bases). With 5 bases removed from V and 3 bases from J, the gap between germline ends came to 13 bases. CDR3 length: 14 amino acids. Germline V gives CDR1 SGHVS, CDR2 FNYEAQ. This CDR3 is CASSQTTAKETQYF. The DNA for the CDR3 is TGTGCCAGCAGCCAGACGACAGCAAAAGAGACCCAGTACTTC.

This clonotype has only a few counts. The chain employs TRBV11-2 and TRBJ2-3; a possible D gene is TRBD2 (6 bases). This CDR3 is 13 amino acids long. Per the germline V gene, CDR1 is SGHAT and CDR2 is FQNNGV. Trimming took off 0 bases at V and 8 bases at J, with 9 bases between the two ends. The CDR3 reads CASSLDGGSTQYF. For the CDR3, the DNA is TGTGCCAGCAGCTTAGATGGGGGGAGTACGCAGTATTTT.

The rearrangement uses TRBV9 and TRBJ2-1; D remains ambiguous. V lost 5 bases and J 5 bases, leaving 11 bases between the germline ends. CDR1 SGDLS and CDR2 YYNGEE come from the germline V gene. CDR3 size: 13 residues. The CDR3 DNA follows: TGTGCCAGCAGAGCCGGCGGTGACAATGAGCAGTTCTTC. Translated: CASRAGGDNEQFF.

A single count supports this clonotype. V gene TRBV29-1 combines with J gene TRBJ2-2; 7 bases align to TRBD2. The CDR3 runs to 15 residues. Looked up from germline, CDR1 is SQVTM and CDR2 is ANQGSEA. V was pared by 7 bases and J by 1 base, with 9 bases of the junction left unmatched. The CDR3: CSATPSGLNTGELFF. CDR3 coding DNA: TGCAGCGCCACCCCTAGCGGATTGAACACCGGGGAGCTGTTTTTT.

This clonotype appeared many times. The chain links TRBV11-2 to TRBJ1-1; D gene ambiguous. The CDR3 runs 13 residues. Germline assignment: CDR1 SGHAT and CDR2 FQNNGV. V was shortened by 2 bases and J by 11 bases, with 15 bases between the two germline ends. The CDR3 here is CASSLRPDYGAFF. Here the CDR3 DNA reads TGTGCCAGCAGCTTAAGGCCTGACTATGGGGCTTTCTTT.

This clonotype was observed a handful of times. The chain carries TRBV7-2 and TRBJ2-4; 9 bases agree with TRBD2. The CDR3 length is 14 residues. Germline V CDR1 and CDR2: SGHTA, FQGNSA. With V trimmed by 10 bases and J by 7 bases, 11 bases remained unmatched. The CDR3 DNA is TGTGCCACCCTAGGGGCGGGAGGGGGGAACATTCAGTACTTC. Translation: CATLGAGGGNIQYF.

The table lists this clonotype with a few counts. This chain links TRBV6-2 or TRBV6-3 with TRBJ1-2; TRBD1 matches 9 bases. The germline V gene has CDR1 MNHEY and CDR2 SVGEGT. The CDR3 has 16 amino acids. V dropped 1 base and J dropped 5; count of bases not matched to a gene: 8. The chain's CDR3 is CASSYLGQGVEYGYTF. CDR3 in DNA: TGTGCCAGCAGTTACTTGGGACAGGGAGTGGAATATGGCTACACCTTC.

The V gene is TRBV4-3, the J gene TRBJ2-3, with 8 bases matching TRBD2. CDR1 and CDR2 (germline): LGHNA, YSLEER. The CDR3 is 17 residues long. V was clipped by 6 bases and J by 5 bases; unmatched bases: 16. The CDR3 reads CASSLEGVGGGVDTQYF. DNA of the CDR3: TGCGCCAGCAGTCTCGAAGGGGTCGGGGGGGGCGTAGATACGCAGTATTTT.